Given below is one T cell receptor (beta chain) in context. Its antigen remains unidentified. Data came from immunoSEQ multiplex PCR; TCRdb stores just in-frame clones and leaves some out. The table shows roughly 30,000 clones, with roughly 80% occurring only once. This record comes from a study of radiotherapy plus CTLA-4 blockade in lung cancer. Study background: Among enrolled patients, under 20% responded and roughly 31% achieved disease control.

The study, taken as a whole, reports: Blood-borne expansion of tumor-derived TCR clones followed radiotherapy plus ipilimumab. According to reports, early shifts in blood T cell clones, alongside interferon-beta, forecast response most accurately.

Patients had chemo-refractory metastatic non-small-cell lung cancer and received focal radiation plus CTLA-4 blockade that used ipilimumab. Germline V gene sequence: CDR1 LGHNT, CDR2 FRNRAP. V was trimmed by 4 bases and J by 0 bases, leaving 7 bases between them. CDR3 length equals 14 residues. The sequence derives from a human donor with non-small cell lung cancer who had stable disease on radiotherapy plus ipilimumab. The sequencing here drew on peripheral blood, taken from a patient treated with radiotherapy plus ipilimumab. V is TRBV12-5 and J is TRBJ1-5; D gene unclear. The CDR3 spells CASGSGYSNQPQHF. CDR3 coding DNA: TGTGCTAGTGGTTCGGGATATAGCAATCAGCCCCAGCATTTT.